Each of the 2 T cell receptor beta chains below was sequenced from the same sample in a study of early stage breast cancer tumors. Profiling relied on immunoSEQ multiplex PCR, and the TCRdb table lists in-frame clones only, not all of them. The table records around 30,000 clones, over 70% of them present only once. Sequencing was performed on breast tumor tissue. These receptors came from a person in their thirties with breast cancer.

The chain combines TRBV10-3 with TRBJ1-1, with TRBD1 matching 7 bases. In germline, CDR1 is ENHRY, CDR2 SYGVKD. This CDR3 comprises 13 residues. With 7 bases clipped from V and 1 base from J, the junction kept 3 bases outside the gene matches. The CDR3 bases are TGTGCCATCAAAGGGGGCGAGAACACTGAAGCTTTCTTT. Its translation is CAIKGGENTEAFF.

The V and J genes are TRBV7-8 and TRBJ2-7; D uncertain. There are 12 residues in the CDR3. The germline V gene has CDR1 SGHVS and CDR2 FQNEAQ. Trimming took off 3 bases at V and 5 bases at J, with 8 bases between the two ends. The CDR3 protein is CASSFARDEQYF. The CDR3 coding sequence is TGTGCCAGCAGCTTTGCGCGTGACGAGCAGTACTTC.